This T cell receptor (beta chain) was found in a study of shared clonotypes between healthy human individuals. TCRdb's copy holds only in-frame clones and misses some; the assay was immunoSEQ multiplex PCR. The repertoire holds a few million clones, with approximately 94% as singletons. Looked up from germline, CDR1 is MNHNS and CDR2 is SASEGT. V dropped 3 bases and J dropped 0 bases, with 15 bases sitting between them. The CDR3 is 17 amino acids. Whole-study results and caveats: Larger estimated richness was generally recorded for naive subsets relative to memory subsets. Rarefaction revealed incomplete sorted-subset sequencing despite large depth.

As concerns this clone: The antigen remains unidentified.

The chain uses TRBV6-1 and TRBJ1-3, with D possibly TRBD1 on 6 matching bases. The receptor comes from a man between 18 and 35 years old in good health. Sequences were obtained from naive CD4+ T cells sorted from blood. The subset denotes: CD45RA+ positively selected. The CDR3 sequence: CASSDRTAFASGNTIYF. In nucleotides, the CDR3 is TGTGCCAGCAGTGACAGGACAGCCTTCGCCTCTGGAAACACCATATATTTT.